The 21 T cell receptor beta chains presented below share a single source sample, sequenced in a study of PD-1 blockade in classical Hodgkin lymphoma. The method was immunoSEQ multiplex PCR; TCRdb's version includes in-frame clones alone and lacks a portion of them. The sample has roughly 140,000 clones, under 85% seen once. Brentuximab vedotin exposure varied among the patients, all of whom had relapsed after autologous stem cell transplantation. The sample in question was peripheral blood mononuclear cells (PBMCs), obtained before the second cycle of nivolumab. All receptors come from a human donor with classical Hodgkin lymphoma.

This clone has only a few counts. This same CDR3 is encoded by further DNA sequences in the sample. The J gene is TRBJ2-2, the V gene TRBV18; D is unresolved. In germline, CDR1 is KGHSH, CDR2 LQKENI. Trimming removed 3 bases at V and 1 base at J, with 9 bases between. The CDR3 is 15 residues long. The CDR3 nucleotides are TGTGCCAGCTCACCCCGGGCCTTGAACACCGGGGAGCTGTTTTTT. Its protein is CASSPRALNTGELFF.

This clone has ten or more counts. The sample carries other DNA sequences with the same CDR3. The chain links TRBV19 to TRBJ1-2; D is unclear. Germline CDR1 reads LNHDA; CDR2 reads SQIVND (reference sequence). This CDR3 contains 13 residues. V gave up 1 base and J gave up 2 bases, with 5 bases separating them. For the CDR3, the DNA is TGTGCCAGTAGTATAGGTGAAAACTATGGCTACACCTTC. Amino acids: CASSIGENYGYTF. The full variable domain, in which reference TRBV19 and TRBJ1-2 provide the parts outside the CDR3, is DGGITQSPKYLFRKEGQNVTLSCEQNLNHDAMYWYRQDPGQGLRLIYYSQIVNDFQKGDIAEGYSVSREKKESFPLTVTSAQKNPTAFYLCASSIGENYGYTFGSGTRLTVV.

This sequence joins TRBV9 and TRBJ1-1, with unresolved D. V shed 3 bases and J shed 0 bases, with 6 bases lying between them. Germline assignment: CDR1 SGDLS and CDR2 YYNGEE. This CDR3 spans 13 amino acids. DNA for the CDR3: TGTGCCAGCAGCGCTAGGCTGAACACTGAAGCTTTCTTT. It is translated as CASSARLNTEAFF.

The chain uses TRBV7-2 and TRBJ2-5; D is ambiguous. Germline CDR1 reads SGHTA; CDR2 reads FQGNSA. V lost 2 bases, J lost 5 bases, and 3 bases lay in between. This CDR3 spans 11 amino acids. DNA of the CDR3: TGTGCCAGCAGCTTATACGAGACCCAGTACTTC. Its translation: CASSLYETQYF. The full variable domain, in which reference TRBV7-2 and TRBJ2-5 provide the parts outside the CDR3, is GAGVSQSPSNKVTEKGKDVELRCDPISGHTALYWYRQSLGQGLEFLIYFQGNSAPDKSGLPSDRFSAERTGGSVSTLTIQRTQQEDSAVYLCASSLYETQYFGPGTRLLVL.

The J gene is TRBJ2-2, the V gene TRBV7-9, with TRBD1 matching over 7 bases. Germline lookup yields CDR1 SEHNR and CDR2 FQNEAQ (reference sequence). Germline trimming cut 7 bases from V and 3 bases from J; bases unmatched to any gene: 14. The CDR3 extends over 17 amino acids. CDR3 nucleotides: TGTGCCAGCACCCCCTCCCCGGGGACAGCCTACACCGGGGAGCTGTTTTTT. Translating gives CASTPSPGTAYTGELFF.

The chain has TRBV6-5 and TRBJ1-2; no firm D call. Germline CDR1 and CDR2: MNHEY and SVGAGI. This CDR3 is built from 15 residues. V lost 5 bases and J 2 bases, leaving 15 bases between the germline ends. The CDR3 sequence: CASSLTNSGNYGYTF. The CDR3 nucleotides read TGTGCCAGCAGTCTAACGAACTCAGGAAACTATGGCTACACCTTC.

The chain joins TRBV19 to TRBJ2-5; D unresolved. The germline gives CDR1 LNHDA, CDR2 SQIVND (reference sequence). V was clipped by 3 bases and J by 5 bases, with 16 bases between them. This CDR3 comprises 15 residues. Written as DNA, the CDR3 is TGTGCCAGTAGTATGTCCCGTCCCTTTGCGGAGACCCAGTACTTC. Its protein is CASSMSRPFAETQYF.

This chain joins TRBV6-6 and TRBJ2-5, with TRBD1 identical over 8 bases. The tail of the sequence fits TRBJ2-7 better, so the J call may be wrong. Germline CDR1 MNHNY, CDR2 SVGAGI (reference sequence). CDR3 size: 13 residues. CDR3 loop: CASSLQGGNEQYF. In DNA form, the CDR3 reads TGTGCCAGCAGCCTACAGGGGGGAAACGAGCAGTACTTC.

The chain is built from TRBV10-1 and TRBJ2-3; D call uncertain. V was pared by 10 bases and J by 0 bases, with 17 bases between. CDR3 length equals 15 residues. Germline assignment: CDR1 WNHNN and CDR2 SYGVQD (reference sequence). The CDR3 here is CANLLRLGSTDTQYF. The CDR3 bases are TGCGCCAACCTACTCCGTCTGGGTAGCACAGATACGCAGTATTTT.

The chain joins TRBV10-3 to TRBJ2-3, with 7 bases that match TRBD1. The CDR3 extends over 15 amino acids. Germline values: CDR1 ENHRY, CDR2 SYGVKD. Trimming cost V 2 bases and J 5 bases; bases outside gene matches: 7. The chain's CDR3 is CAISEIDRAVDTQYF. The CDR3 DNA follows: TGTGCCATCAGTGAGATTGACAGGGCCGTAGATACGCAGTATTTT.

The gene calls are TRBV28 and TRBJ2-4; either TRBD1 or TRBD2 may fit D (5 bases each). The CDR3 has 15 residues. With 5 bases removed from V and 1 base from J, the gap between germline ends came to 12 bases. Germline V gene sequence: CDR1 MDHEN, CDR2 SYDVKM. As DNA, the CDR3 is TGTGCCAGCAGTACGGGACGGTGGGCCAAAAACATTCAGTACTTC. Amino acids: CASSTGRWAKNIQYF. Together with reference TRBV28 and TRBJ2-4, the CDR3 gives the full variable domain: DVKVTQSSRYLVKRTGEKVFLECVQDMDHENMFWYRQDPGLGLRLIYFSYDVKMKEKGDIPEGYSVSREKKERFSLILESASTNQTSMYLCASSTGRWAKNIQYFGAGTRLSVL.

The CDR3 sequence: CATSREASSAYEQYF. For the CDR3, the DNA is TGTGCCACCAGCAGAGAGGCTAGCTCGGCCTACGAGCAGTACTTC. V gene TRBV15 combines with J gene TRBJ2-7, with D possibly being TRBD2 (5 bases). V was clipped by 0 bases and J by 2 bases, with 11 bases between them. Germline CDR1 LNHNV, CDR2 YYDKDF (reference sequence). The CDR3 spans 15 residues.

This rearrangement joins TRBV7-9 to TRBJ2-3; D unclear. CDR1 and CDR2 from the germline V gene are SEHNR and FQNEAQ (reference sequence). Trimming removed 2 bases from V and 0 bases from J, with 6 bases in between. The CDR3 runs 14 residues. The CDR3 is CASSLTTSTDTQYF. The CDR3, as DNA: TGTGCCAGCAGCTTAACTACCAGCACAGATACGCAGTATTTT.

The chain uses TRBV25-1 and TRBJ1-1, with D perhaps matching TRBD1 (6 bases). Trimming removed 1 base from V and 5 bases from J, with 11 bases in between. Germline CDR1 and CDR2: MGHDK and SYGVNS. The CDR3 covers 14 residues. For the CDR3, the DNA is TGTGCCAGCAGTGAATTCAGGGGTGTTACTGAAGCTTTCTTT. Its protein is CASSEFRGVTEAFF.

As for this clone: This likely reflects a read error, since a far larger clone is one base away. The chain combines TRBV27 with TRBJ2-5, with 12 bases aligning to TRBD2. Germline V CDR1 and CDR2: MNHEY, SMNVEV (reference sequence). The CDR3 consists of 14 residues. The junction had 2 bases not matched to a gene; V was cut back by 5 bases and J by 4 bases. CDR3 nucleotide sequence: TGTGCCAGCAGTCCGACTAGCGGGGGAGAGACCCAGTACTTC. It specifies CASSPTSGGETQYF.

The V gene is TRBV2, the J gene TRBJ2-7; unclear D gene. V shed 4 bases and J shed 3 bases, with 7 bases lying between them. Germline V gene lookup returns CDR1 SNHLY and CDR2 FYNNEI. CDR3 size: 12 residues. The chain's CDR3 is CASSALFYEQYF. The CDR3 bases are TGTGCCAGCAGTGCACTGTTCTACGAGCAGTACTTC.

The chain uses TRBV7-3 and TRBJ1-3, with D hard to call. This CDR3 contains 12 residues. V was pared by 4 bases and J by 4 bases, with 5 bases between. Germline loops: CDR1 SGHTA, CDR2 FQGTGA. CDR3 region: CASSWEGNTIYF. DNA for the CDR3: TGTGCCAGCAGCTGGGAGGGAAACACCATATATTTT.

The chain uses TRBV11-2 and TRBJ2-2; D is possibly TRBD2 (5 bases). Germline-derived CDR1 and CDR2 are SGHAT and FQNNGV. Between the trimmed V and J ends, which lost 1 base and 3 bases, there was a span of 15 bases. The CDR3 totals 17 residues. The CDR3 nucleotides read TGTGCCAGCAGCTTAGTTGGCACCCGGAGGTACACCGGGGAGCTGTTTTTT. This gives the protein CASSLVGTRRYTGELFF.

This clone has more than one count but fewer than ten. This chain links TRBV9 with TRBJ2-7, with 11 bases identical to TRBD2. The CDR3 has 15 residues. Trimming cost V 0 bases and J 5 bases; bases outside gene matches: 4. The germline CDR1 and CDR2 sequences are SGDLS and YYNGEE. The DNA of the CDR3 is TGTGCCAGCAGCGTAGGGGCTAGCGGGGGGCACGAGCAGTACTTC. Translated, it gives CASSVGASGGHEQYF.

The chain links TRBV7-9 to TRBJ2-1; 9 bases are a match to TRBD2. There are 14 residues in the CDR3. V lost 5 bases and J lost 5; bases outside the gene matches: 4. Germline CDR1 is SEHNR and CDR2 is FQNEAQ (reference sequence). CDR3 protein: CASSPGTSHNEQFF. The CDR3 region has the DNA TGTGCCAGCAGCCCCGGGACTAGCCACAATGAGCAGTTCTTC.

The CDR3 is CASSLSPGQGAWGYTF. CDR3 nucleotide sequence: TGCGCCAGCAGCCTGTCCCCAGGACAGGGGGCTTGGGGCTACACCTTC. The chain couples TRBV5-1 to TRBJ1-2; 11 positions match TRBD1. The J segment lost 8 bases and the V segment lost 4 bases, leaving 13 bases of the junction unmatched. The CDR3 loop spans 16 amino acids. In germline, CDR1 is SGHRS, CDR2 YFSETQ.